Given below is one T cell receptor (beta chain) in context. Its antigen is still unknown. This may be a read error, as it is one base from a much larger clone. The data derive from a study of post-analysis software for immune sequencing data. In the study overall: Relapsing-remitting, secondary progressive and progressive-relapsing courses of multiple sclerosis were included. Overall study findings and caveats: People with multiple sclerosis had a significantly lower normalized Chao1 diversity than controls did. F measure showed strong co-clustering of same-batch samples. Relative to controls, patients had 5 or 6 TRBV segments at higher frequency, with TRBV5-6, TRBV5-1 and TRBV20-1 among these.

V lost 4 bases and J lost 7, with 7 bases in between. The CDR3 loop spans 10 amino acids. Germline loops: CDR1 SQVTM, CDR2 ANQGSEA. Built from TCR beta cDNA, the libraries had unique molecular identifiers in them. The authors obtained approximately 460,000 cDNA molecules from roughly 1.1 to 9.2 million T cells. TCRdb processed the PCR reads anew with MiXCR; each CDR3 protein has one entry. Here the sample spans some 890,000 distinct CDR3 sequences, approximately 53% being singletons. The receptor comes from a girl aged 10 to 17 with multiple sclerosis. V and J are TRBV29-1 and TRBJ2-5, with TRBD2 as a possible D gene (5 bases). Material for sequencing was blood. CDR3 coding DNA: TGCAGCGTTGTAGGAGGGACCCAGTACTTC. Translating gives CSVVGGTQYF.